The entry that follows covers one TCR beta chain sequence. These data come from a study of T cells after somatic rescue of genetic block. Looked up from germline, CDR1 is ENHRY and CDR2 is SYGVKD. This CDR3 spans 13 amino acids. V lost 9 bases and J lost 10, with 19 bases in between. Sequenced by immunoSEQ multiplex PCR; TCRdb stores in-frame clones only, minus some. Of under 150,000 clones in the sample, 85% to 95% were seen once. The sequence was obtained from a woman between 18 and 29 years old. This chain links TRBV10-3 with TRBJ2-1; D is possibly TRBD1 or TRBD2 (5 bases each). The material sequenced was peripheral blood mononuclear cells (PBMCs). CDR3 DNA: TGTGCCATGGGTGGGGGAGCCTTCGGGGAGCAGTTCTTC. Its translation: CAMGGGAFGEQFF.